These 24 T cell receptor beta chains originate from one sample sequenced in a study of shared clonotypes between healthy human individuals. The table came from immunoSEQ multiplex PCR; TCRdb's copy has only in-frame clones and leaves some out. The sample has roughly 500,000 clones, around 80% seen once; the top ten hold 10% to 15%. The sequenced material came from PBMCs. Receptors were obtained from a woman aged 40 to 55 in good health. Some clones in this sample may be carry-over from other donors' samples.

This chain joins TRBV30 and TRBJ2-1; 13 bases line up with TRBD2. Unmatched junction bases numbered 11, after V lost 1 base and J lost 8 bases. The CDR3 has 17 amino acids. The V gene's germline CDR1 is GTSNPN and CDR2 SVGIG (reference sequence). The CDR3: CAWSGTSGSYLLDEQFF. The CDR3 region has the DNA TGTGCCTGGAGTGGGACTAGCGGGAGTTACCTTCTGGATGAGCAGTTCTTC.

The chain recombines TRBV6-1 with TRBJ2-1; 7 bases map to TRBD1. The V segment lost 6 bases and the J segment 5 bases; nucleotides outside the gene matches: 7. The CDR3 has 14 residues. CDR1 MNHNS and CDR2 SASEGT come from the germline V gene. For the CDR3, the DNA is TGTGCCAGCAGACACGAGACAGGGAACAATGAGCAGTTCTTC. Protein sequence: CASRHETGNNEQFF.

This chain connects TRBV5-1 to TRBJ2-6, with TRBD2 matching 10 bases. There are 17 residues in the CDR3. The ends lost 2 bases at V and 4 bases at J; junction bases unmatched: 6. The germline gives CDR1 SGHRS, CDR2 YFSETQ. The CDR3 nucleotides read TGCGCCAGCAGCTTCCGACTAGCGGGCCCCGGGGCCAACGTCCTGACTTTC. It encodes CASSFRLAGPGANVLTF. Complete variable domain (other parts from reference TRBV5-1 and TRBJ2-6): KAGVTQTPRYLIKTRGQQVTLSCSPISGHRSVSWYQQTPGQGLQFLFEYFSETQRNKGNFPGRFSGRQFSNSRSEMNVSTLELGDSALYLCASSFRLAGPGANVLTFGAGSRLTVL.

The gene calls are TRBV2 and TRBJ2-7; 7 bases are a match to TRBD1. The trim removed 3 bases at V and 5 bases at J, leaving 7 bases unmatched. Per the germline V gene, CDR1 is SNHLY and CDR2 is FYNNEI. This CDR3 contains 14 residues. The CDR3 DNA is TGTGCCAGCAGTGATCCCGACAGGGAGCACGAGCAGTACTTC. It encodes CASSDPDREHEQYF.

The CDR3 region is CASSPRRAGRLAGEDPDTQYF. For the CDR3, the DNA is TGTGCCAGCTCACCACGACGGGCAGGCCGACTAGCGGGAGAGGATCCAGATACGCAGTATTTT. The chain has TRBV18 and TRBJ2-3; 12 bases are a match to TRBD2. Per the germline V gene, CDR1 is KGHSH and CDR2 is LQKENI. V trimming: 1 base; J trimming: 4 bases; junction bases outside the gene matches: 18. The CDR3 covers 21 residues.

The CDR3 nucleotides read TGTGCCAGCTCACCACCGATGGACTCCCCCCGTGAGCAGTTCTTC. Its translation: CASSPPMDSPREQFF. The chain links TRBV18 to TRBJ2-1; TRBD2 might be the D (5 bases). V was shortened by 0 bases and J by 9 bases, with 15 bases between the two germline ends. This CDR3 has 15 residues. Germline assignment: CDR1 KGHSH and CDR2 LQKENI.

The CDR3 sequence is CASSIMGQYFQPQHF. The CDR3 DNA is TGTGCCAGTAGTATTATGGGACAGTACTTTCAGCCCCAGCATTTT. The gene calls are TRBV19 and TRBJ1-5; 7 bases map to TRBD1. The germline CDR1 and CDR2 sequences are LNHDA and SQIVND (reference sequence). The CDR3 has 15 residues. The V and J ends lost 3 bases and 6 bases, in that order; junction bases with no gene match: 8. Full variable domain (outside the CDR3, taken from reference TRBV19 and TRBJ1-5): DGGITQSPKYLFRKEGQNVTLSCEQNLNHDAMYWYRQDPGQGLRLIYYSQIVNDFQKGDIAEGYSVSREKKESFPLTVTSAQKNPTAFYLCASSIMGQYFQPQHFGDGTRLSIL.

The chain combines TRBV2 with TRBJ1-4, with unresolved D. The CDR3 consists of 14 residues. Trimming took off 3 bases at V and 8 bases at J, with 13 bases between the two ends. Germline values: CDR1 SNHLY, CDR2 FYNNEI. The CDR3 is CASSEAGIREKLFF. In nucleotides, the CDR3 is TGTGCCAGCAGTGAGGCGGGGATTAGGGAAAAACTGTTTTTT.

This chain links TRBV28 with TRBJ1-5; no clear D gene. V was cut by 2 bases and J by 4 bases, with 3 bases left in between. The CDR3 runs 12 residues. Germline V CDR1 and CDR2: MDHEN, SYDVKM. This chain's CDR3 is CASSLQNQPQHF. The CDR3 DNA follows: TGTGCCAGCAGTTTACAAAATCAGCCCCAGCATTTT.

The rearrangement joins TRBV10-1 to TRBJ2-7, with 9 bases fitting TRBD1. CDR1 WNHNN and CDR2 SYGVQD come from the germline V gene (reference sequence). The CDR3 is 15 residues long. The V gene end was trimmed by 0 bases and the J gene end by 6 bases; junction bases not matched to a gene: 6. The CDR3 sequence is CASSESGTGFREQYF. In DNA form, the CDR3 reads TGCGCCAGCAGTGAGTCCGGGACAGGGTTTCGCGAGCAGTACTTC.

The chain is built from TRBV28 and TRBJ2-7; no definite D call. The CDR3 is made up of 13 amino acids. Trimming pared 7 bases from V and 3 bases from J, leaving 13 bases between. Germline values: CDR1 MDHEN, CDR2 SYDVKM. CDR3 amino acids: CASTFRARYEQYF. The DNA for the CDR3 is TGTGCCAGCACCTTCCGGGCCCGCTACGAGCAGTACTTC.

The rearrangement links TRBV29-1 to TRBJ2-5; 13 nucleotides align to TRBD2. Germline V gene sequence: CDR1 SQVTM, CDR2 ANQGSEA. The CDR3 sequence is 15 residues long. The J segment lost 3 bases and the V segment lost 7 bases, leaving 8 bases of the junction unmatched. CDR3 sequence (DNA): TGCAGCGGGGGAGGGACTAGCGGGAATAAAGAGACCCAGTACTTC. Translated: CSGGGTSGNKETQYF.

The CDR3 loop reads CASRQGANYGYTF. Here the CDR3 DNA reads TGTGCCAGCAGACAGGGGGCCAACTATGGCTACACCTTC. This chain joins TRBV6-4 and TRBJ1-2, with 9 positions matching TRBD1. With 6 bases clipped from V and 2 bases from J, the junction kept 1 base outside the gene matches. This CDR3 spans 13 amino acids. Germline values: CDR1 MRHNA, CDR2 SNTAGT.

In the case of this clone: This CDR3 is also generated by other DNA sequences in the sample. V and J are TRBV5-1 and TRBJ2-7; maybe TRBD2 (5 bases). Germline values: CDR1 SGHRS, CDR2 YFSETQ. Trimming removed 1 base from V and 0 bases from J, with 8 bases in between. This CDR3 contains 14 residues. In nucleotides, the CDR3 is TGCGCCAGCAGCTTGTTCAGCGGCTCCTACGAGCAGTACTTC. Its translation: CASSLFSGSYEQYF. The variable domain in full, completed from reference TRBV5-1 and TRBJ2-7, reads KAGVTQTPRYLIKTRGQQVTLSCSPISGHRSVSWYQQTPGQGLQFLFEYFSETQRNKGNFPGRFSGRQFSNSRSEMNVSTLELGDSALYLCASSLFSGSYEQYFGPGTRLTVT.

The rearrangement uses TRBV7-3 and TRBJ2-3, with D possibly matching TRBD1 (6 bases). This CDR3 has 15 amino acids. With 5 bases removed from V and 6 bases from J, the gap between germline ends came to 18 bases. CDR1 and CDR2 from the germline V gene are SGHTA and FQGTGA. The CDR3 spells CASSKGQGLMDTQYF. The CDR3 DNA reads TGTGCCAGCAGCAAGGGACAAGGTTTGATGGATACGCAGTATTTT.

This chain joins TRBV2 and TRBJ2-2; D is ambiguous. The CDR3 runs 13 residues. V was pared by 6 bases and J by 3 bases, with 8 bases between. The V gene's germline CDR1 is SNHLY and CDR2 FYNNEI. The CDR3 is CASRDGDTGELFF. The DNA for the CDR3 is TGTGCCAGCAGGGACGGTGACACCGGGGAGCTGTTTTTT.

This sequence joins TRBV7-2 and TRBJ2-4; D remains unclear. This CDR3 is built from 13 residues. The ends were cut back, 3 bases at V and 6 bases at J, with 9 bases in the middle. Per germline, CDR1 SGHTA and CDR2 FQGNSA. The CDR3 region is CASSLPPLNIQYF. As DNA, the CDR3 is TGTGCCAGCAGCTTGCCCCCCTTAAACATTCAGTACTTC.

The chain is built from TRBV11-2 and TRBJ2-7; no clear D. The V gene's germline CDR1 is SGHAT and CDR2 FQNNGV. The CDR3 totals 14 residues. V lost 10 bases to trimming and J lost 3 bases, with 19 bases between them. CDR3 sequence: CATSGPAGGYEQYF. The CDR3 DNA follows: TGTGCCACCTCCGGCCCCGCAGGCGGCTACGAGCAGTACTTC.

The V call is TRBV5-1, the J call TRBJ2-1; 9 bases are a match to TRBD2. V was clipped by 2 bases and J by 5 bases; unmatched bases: 8. The CDR3 spans 16 residues. Germline V lookup: CDR1 SGHRS, CDR2 YFSETQ. The CDR3 is CASSFPAGGWDNEQFF. The CDR3 DNA sequence: TGCGCCAGCAGCTTTCCCGCGGGAGGGTGGGACAATGAGCAGTTCTTC.

This clone was picked up one time. A much larger clone sits a single nucleotide away, making a read error possible. This sample includes further DNA sequences coding for the same CDR3. V and J are TRBV18 and TRBJ2-6; no clear D gene. This CDR3 comprises 14 residues. CDR1 and CDR2 (germline): KGHSH, LQKENI. Between the trimmed V and J ends, which lost 0 bases and 0 bases, there was a span of 0 bases. The CDR3 nucleotides are TGTGCCAGCTCACCACCCTCTGGGGCCAACGTCCTGACTTTC. Translation gives CASSPPSGANVLTF.

As regards this clone: A far larger clone lies a single base away; this is likely a read error. This specimen includes other DNA sequences encoding the same CDR3. The gene calls are TRBV4-3 and TRBJ1-2; 9 positions agree with TRBD1. J was trimmed by 8 bases and V by 4 bases; bases with no gene match: 5. The CDR3 extends over 13 amino acids. The germline gives CDR1 LGHNA, CDR2 YSLEER. The DNA of the CDR3 is TGCGCCAGCAGCCCGGGACAGGGCTTGGGCTACACCTTC. Its protein product is CASSPGQGLGYTF.

In DNA form, the CDR3 reads TGTGCCAGCTCACCTCAACAACAGGGTGGGAACGAGCAGTACTTC. Translating it yields CASSPQQQGGNEQYF. V usage is TRBV18 and J usage is TRBJ2-7, with D tentatively TRBD1 (6 bases). The CDR3 is 15 amino acids. Germline lookup yields CDR1 KGHSH and CDR2 LQKENI. Trimming left V 3 bases short and J 5 bases short, with 17 bases between.

This chain joins TRBV5-1 and TRBJ1-1; 9 bases align to TRBD1. CDR3 length: 15 residues. In germline, CDR1 is SGHRS, CDR2 YFSETQ. V lost 4 bases, J lost 8 bases, and 12 bases stayed unmatched. As DNA, the CDR3 is TGCGCCAGCAGCCTCCAGACAGGGGGAGGTTCGGAAGCTTTCTTT. Its protein product is CASSLQTGGGSEAFF. The full variable domain, completed using reference TRBV5-1 and TRBJ1-1, is KAGVTQTPRYLIKTRGQQVTLSCSPISGHRSVSWYQQTPGQGLQFLFEYFSETQRNKGNFPGRFSGRQFSNSRSEMNVSTLELGDSALYLCASSLQTGGGSEAFFGQGTRLTVV.

The chain has TRBV13 and TRBJ2-3, with 7 bases that match TRBD2. This CDR3 contains 17 residues. Looked up from germline, CDR1 is PRHDT and CDR2 is FYEKMQ (reference sequence). V lost 5 bases and J lost 0; bases outside the gene matches: 11. The CDR3 region is CASSPSPTSDSTDTQYF. CDR3 DNA sequence: TGTGCCAGCAGCCCATCTCCTACTAGCGACAGCACAGATACGCAGTATTTT.